Below, 25 T cell receptor beta chains from the same sample are listed, as sequenced in a study of cytomegalovirus exposure and HLA in healthy donors. It was with 60 Vbeta and 13 Jbeta primers that the PCR ran. Measured with immunoSEQ multiplex PCR; TCRdb has only the in-frame clones, and not every one. The sample carries under 200,000 clones, roughly 80% recorded once. Specimen: PBMCs. All receptors derive from a man between 18 and 35 years old in good health and CMV-seropositive.

This chain links TRBV10-1 with TRBJ2-3; 7 positions agree with TRBD1. The germline V gene encodes CDR1 WNHNN and CDR2 SYGVQD (reference sequence). The CDR3 is made up of 14 amino acids. V dropped 10 bases and J dropped 4; count of bases not matched to a gene: 11. The CDR3 DNA reads TGCGCCACCCACGGGACAGTCGATCCAGATACGCAGTATTTT. As protein: CATHGTVDPDTQYF.

The V call is TRBV6-5, the J call TRBJ2-2, with unresolved D. This CDR3 is built from 16 residues. The ends were cut back, 2 bases at V and 0 bases at J, with 10 bases in the middle. Per germline, CDR1 MNHEY and CDR2 SVGAGI. The CDR3 here is CASSYMGRSNTGELFF. As DNA, the CDR3 is TGTGCCAGCAGTTACATGGGCCGTTCGAACACCGGGGAGCTGTTTTTT.

This chain links TRBV19 with TRBJ1-2, with 7 bases lining up with TRBD1. CDR3 size: 15 residues. V gave up 9 bases and J gave up 2 bases; unmatched junction bases: 12. In germline, CDR1 is LNHDA, CDR2 SQIVND (reference sequence). The CDR3 here is CASTKQEGANYGYTF. The CDR3 region has the DNA TGTGCCAGCACCAAGCAGGAGGGGGCGAACTATGGCTACACCTTC.

The V gene is TRBV23-1, the J gene TRBJ1-1, with 8 bases identical to TRBD1. TRBV23-1 is an ORF for which the function is uncertain. CDR3 length: 13 residues. V lost 2 bases and J lost 11; bases outside the gene matches: 7. The CDR3 loop reads CASSQPRTGLAFF. The DNA for the CDR3 is TGCGCCAGCAGTCAACCTAGGACAGGGTTGGCTTTCTTT.

This chain uses TRBV10-3 with TRBJ2-1, with TRBD1 matching 9 bases. CDR3 length: 14 residues. From germline, CDR1 is ENHRY and CDR2 SYGVKD. V lost 5 bases to trimming and J lost 5 bases; unmatched junction nucleotides: 4. The CDR3 sequence is CAISRQGGDNEQFF. CDR3 bases: TGTGCCATCAGTAGACAGGGGGGAGACAATGAGCAGTTCTTC.

The chain links TRBV19 to TRBJ1-4; the D gene is possibly TRBD1 (5 bases). Germline CDR1 and CDR2: LNHDA and SQIVND (reference sequence). The CDR3 spans 17 residues. The germline V and J ends were trimmed by 5 bases and 3 bases, with 19 bases remaining between them. The CDR3 protein is CASSGRRRTSSNEKLFF. The CDR3 region has the DNA TGTGCCAGTAGTGGCCGGAGAAGGACAAGCTCTAATGAAAAACTGTTTTTT.

Written as DNA, the CDR3 is TGTGCCAGCAGCCCCCCTATAGGGGGGAACACTGAAGCTTTCTTT. Encoded protein: CASSPPIGGNTEAFF. The chain employs TRBV7-2 and TRBJ1-1, with D tentatively TRBD1 (6 bases). Germline assignment: CDR1 SGHTA and CDR2 FQGNSA. This CDR3 is built from 15 residues. V was trimmed by 5 bases and J by 1 base, leaving 14 bases between them.

A remark on this clone: The sample carries other DNA sequences with the same CDR3. This rearrangement joins TRBV5-1 to TRBJ2-7, with D possibly TRBD1 on 5 matching bases. The CDR3 runs to 14 residues. CDR1 and CDR2 from the germline V gene are SGHRS and YFSETQ. V lost 2 bases and J lost 0, with 9 bases in between. CDR3 DNA: TGCGCCAGCAGCTTCACAGGCGACTCCTACGAGCAGTACTTC. Protein product: CASSFTGDSYEQYF.

V usage is TRBV18 and J usage is TRBJ2-2, with D possibly being TRBD2 (6 bases). This CDR3 spans 14 amino acids. Germline lookup yields CDR1 KGHSH and CDR2 LQKENI. Trimming shortened V by 6 bases and J by 6 bases, and 14 bases separated the two germline ends. The CDR3 here is CASSNGGASGELFF. The CDR3 DNA sequence: TGTGCCAGCTCCAACGGGGGAGCCTCCGGGGAGCTGTTTTTT.

The chain uses TRBV18 and TRBJ2-7; TRBD1 agrees at 8 bases. This CDR3 contains 14 residues. Germline values: CDR1 KGHSH, CDR2 LQKENI. Trimming removed 1 base from V and 6 bases from J; junction bases left unmatched: 5. The CDR3: CASSPRGQGSEQYF. The CDR3 DNA sequence: TGTGCCAGCTCACCACGAGGACAGGGTAGCGAGCAGTACTTC.

The chain couples TRBV18 to TRBJ2-7; 11 nucleotides align to TRBD2. V dropped 3 bases and J dropped 3; count of bases not matched to a gene: 4. The length of the CDR3 is 15 residues. Germline-derived CDR1 and CDR2 are KGHSH and LQKENI. In DNA form, the CDR3 reads TGTGCCAGCTCACCTAGCGGGGGGGTTCTCTACGAGCAGTACTTC. Its protein product is CASSPSGGVLYEQYF.

The gene calls are TRBV4-2 and TRBJ1-4; 9 bases align to TRBD1. V was pared by 6 bases and J by 4 bases, with 6 bases of the junction left unmatched. In germline, CDR1 is LGHNA, CDR2 YNFKEQ. This CDR3 region has 15 residues. CDR3 sequence (DNA): TGTGCCAGCAGAACAGGGGGCGTCGGTAATGAAAAACTGTTTTTT. As protein: CASRTGGVGNEKLFF.

The gene calls are TRBV6-1 and TRBJ2-2, with D perhaps TRBD2 (5 bases). The germline V gene encodes CDR1 MNHNS and CDR2 SASEGT. The CDR3 has 14 amino acids. V lost 4 bases, J lost 6 bases, and 12 bases lay in between. The CDR3 region is CASSAVLASGELFF. Here the CDR3 DNA reads TGTGCCAGCAGTGCCGTCCTAGCCTCCGGGGAGCTGTTTTTT.

This chain joins TRBV5-1 and TRBJ2-6; no reliable D call. CDR1 SGHRS and CDR2 YFSETQ come from the germline V gene. The CDR3 contains 17 residues. V lost 4 bases and J lost 0, with 14 bases in between. The CDR3 nucleotides are TGCGCCAGCAGCATAGGTAGCATCCTCTCTGGGGCCAACGTCCTGACTTTC. This encodes CASSIGSILSGANVLTF.

With respect to this clone: The junction departs from the called germline gene at one end, perhaps through a read error. The genes are TRBV19 and TRBJ2-6; D is perhaps TRBD2 (6 bases). Per germline, CDR1 LNHDA and CDR2 SQIVND (reference sequence). The CDR3 is made up of 15 amino acids. In nucleotides, the CDR3 is TGTGCCAGTAGTATAATGGGGTGGGAGGCCAACGGCCTGACTTTC. It translates to CASSIMGWEANGLTF. The variable domain in full, with the rest retrieved from reference TRBV19 and TRBJ2-6, is DGGITQSPKYLFRKEGQNVTLSCEQNLNHDAMYWYRQDPGQGLRLIYYSQIVNDFQKGDIAEGYSVSREKKESFPLTVTSAQKNPTAFYLCASSIMGWEANGLTFGAGSRLTVL.

The chain links TRBV7-9 to TRBJ2-3; 7 bases are a match to TRBD1. The CDR3 is 15 amino acids. J lost 2 bases, V lost 5 bases, and 7 bases had no gene match. Germline CDR1 is SEHNR and CDR2 is FQNEAQ (reference sequence). The CDR3 sequence is CASSPRDSTTDTQYF. The CDR3 DNA sequence: TGTGCCAGCAGCCCCCGGGACAGCACCACAGATACGCAGTATTTT. The full variable domain, completed using reference TRBV7-9 and TRBJ2-3, is DTGVSQNPRHKITKRGQNVTFRCDPISEHNRLYWYRQTLGQGPEFLTYFQNEAQLEKSRLLSDRFSAERPKGSFSTLEIQRTEQGDSAMYLCASSPRDSTTDTQYFGPGTRLTVL.

The chain is built from TRBV6-1 and TRBJ1-4; D remains ambiguous. Germline CDR1 is MNHNS and CDR2 is SASEGT. V was cut by 4 bases and J by 4 bases, with 13 bases left in between. The CDR3 runs 15 residues. The CDR3 coding sequence is TGTGCCAGCAGTGGGTCTGAGCGCCATAATGAAAAACTGTTTTTT. It is translated as CASSGSERHNEKLFF.

This chain connects TRBV5-4 to TRBJ2-2; 8 bases map to TRBD1. CDR3 size: 17 residues. The germline V gene encodes CDR1 SGHNT and CDR2 YYREEE (reference sequence). With 4 bases clipped from V and 0 bases from J, the junction kept 8 bases outside the gene matches. This CDR3 reads CASSQGQGISNTGELFF. CDR3 coding DNA: TGTGCCAGCAGCCAAGGACAGGGCATATCGAACACCGGGGAGCTGTTTTTT.

The chain combines TRBV11-2 with TRBJ2-2; D unclear. V was trimmed by 3 bases and J by 3 bases, leaving 11 bases between them. This CDR3 has 15 residues. Germline values: CDR1 SGHAT, CDR2 FQNNGV. The CDR3 sequence is CASSFRGVDTGELFF. The DNA for the CDR3 is TGTGCCAGCAGCTTTAGAGGAGTCGACACCGGGGAGCTGTTTTTT.

The gene calls are TRBV7-8 and TRBJ1-4; D ambiguous. Germline lookup yields CDR1 SGHVS and CDR2 FQNEAQ. The CDR3 is made up of 12 amino acids. With 1 base removed from V and 15 bases from J, the gap between germline ends came to 12 bases. The CDR3 sequence: CASSLELGRLFF. The CDR3 DNA reads TGTGCCAGCAGCTTAGAACTGGGGAGATTGTTTTTT.

This clone came up once. This rearrangement joins TRBV5-1 to TRBJ2-3; D remains unclear. The V gene lost 2 bases and the J gene lost 1 base, with 2 bases spanning the gap. The CDR3 has 12 residues. Germline V gene sequence: CDR1 SGHRS, CDR2 YFSETQ. Here the CDR3 DNA reads TGCGCCAGCAGCTTCGGCACAGATACGCAGTATTTT. The encoded protein is CASSFGTDTQYF.

The J gene is TRBJ2-1, the V gene TRBV7-2; the match to TRBD2 covers 11 bases. Trimming took 5 bases from V and 9 from J; bases not matched to a gene: 15. The CDR3 has 17 amino acids. Germline CDR1 is SGHTA and CDR2 is FQGNSA. CDR3 protein: CASSLNLLSGGAGEQFF. The CDR3 nucleotides are TGTGCCAGCAGCCTAAATCTTCTTAGCGGGGGGGCCGGTGAGCAGTTCTTC.

The V call is TRBV7-9, the J call TRBJ1-6; D is undetermined. V gave up 8 bases and J gave up 0 bases, with 8 bases separating them. Per the germline V gene, CDR1 is SEHNR and CDR2 is FQNEAQ (reference sequence). The CDR3 runs to 14 residues. The CDR3 DNA reads TGTGCCAGCGGACTCATCTCCTATAATTCACCCCTCCACTTT. Amino acid sequence: CASGLISYNSPLHF. Combining the CDR3 with reference TRBV7-9 and TRBJ1-6 gives the whole variable domain DTGVSQNPRHKITKRGQNVTFRCDPISEHNRLYWYRQTLGQGPEFLTYFQNEAQLEKSRLLSDRFSAERPKGSFSTLEIQRTEQGDSAMYLCASGLISYNSPLHFGNGTRLTVT.

The rearrangement joins TRBV4-1 to TRBJ2-7, with TRBD1 as a possible D gene (5 bases). V was trimmed by 0 bases and J by 0 bases, leaving 9 bases between them. Germline V gene lookup returns CDR1 MGHRA and CDR2 YSYEKL. The CDR3 loop spans 15 amino acids. CDR3 DNA sequence: TGCGCCAGCAGCCAAGATGCAGGGCTCTCCTACGAGCAGTACTTC. This sequence encodes CASSQDAGLSYEQYF.

The chain joins TRBV5-1 to TRBJ1-1, with TRBD1 matching over 7 bases. The trim removed 1 base at V and 0 bases at J, leaving 0 bases unmatched. Germline V gene lookup returns CDR1 SGHRS and CDR2 YFSETQ. The CDR3 has 14 residues. CDR3 loop: CASSLTGVNTEAFF. The DNA of the CDR3 is TGCGCCAGCAGCTTGACAGGGGTGAACACTGAAGCTTTCTTT.